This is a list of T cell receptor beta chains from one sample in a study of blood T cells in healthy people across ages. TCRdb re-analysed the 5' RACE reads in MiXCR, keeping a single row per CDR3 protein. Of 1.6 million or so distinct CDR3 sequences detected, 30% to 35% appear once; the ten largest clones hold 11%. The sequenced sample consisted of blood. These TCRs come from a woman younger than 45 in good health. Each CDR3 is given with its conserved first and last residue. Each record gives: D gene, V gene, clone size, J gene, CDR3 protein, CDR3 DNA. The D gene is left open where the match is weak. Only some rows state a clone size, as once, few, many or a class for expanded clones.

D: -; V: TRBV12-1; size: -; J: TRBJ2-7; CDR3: CASSSTDLPDEQYF; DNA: TGTGCCAGCAGCTCTACAGATTTACCTGACGAGCAGTACTTC
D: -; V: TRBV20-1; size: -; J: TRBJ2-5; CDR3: CSPLRARAREQYF; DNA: TGCAGTCCCTTGCGGGCCCGGGCACGGGAGCAGTACTTC
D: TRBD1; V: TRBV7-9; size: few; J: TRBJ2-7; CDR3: CASSLASGQGAHEQYF; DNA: TGTGCCAGCAGCTTAGCATCCGGACAGGGGGCCCACGAGCAGTACTTC
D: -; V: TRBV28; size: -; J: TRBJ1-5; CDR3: CASSNIDSNQPQHF; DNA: TGTGCCAGCAGTAACATAGATAGCAATCAGCCCCAGCATTTT
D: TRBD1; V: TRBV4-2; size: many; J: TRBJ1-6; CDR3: CASSQVQGNSPLHF; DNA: TGTGCCAGCAGCCAAGTACAGGGGAATTCACCCCTCCACTTT
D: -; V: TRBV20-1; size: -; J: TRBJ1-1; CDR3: CSARASRNTEAFF; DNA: TGCAGTGCTAGAGCTAGTCGGAACACTGAAGCTTTCTTT
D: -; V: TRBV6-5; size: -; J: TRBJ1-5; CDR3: CASSAHLSGQPQHF; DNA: TGTGCCAGCTCGGCACACCTGTCGGGTCAGCCCCAGCATTTT
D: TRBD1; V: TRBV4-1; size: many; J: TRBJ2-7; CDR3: CASSLGDRDDYEQYF; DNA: TGCGCCAGCAGCCTCGGGGACAGGGATGATTATGAGCAGTACTTC
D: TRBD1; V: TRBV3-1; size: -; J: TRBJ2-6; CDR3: CASSRRDRVAGANVLTF; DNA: TGTGCCAGCAGCCGAAGGGACAGGGTAGCTGGGGCCAACGTCCTGACTTTC
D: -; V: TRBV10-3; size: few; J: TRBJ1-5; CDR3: CAISESGRDSNQPQHF; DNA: TGTGCCATCAGTGAGTCTGGAAGAGATAGCAATCAGCCCCAGCATTTT
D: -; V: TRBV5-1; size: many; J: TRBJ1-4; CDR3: CASSLTGKENEKLFF; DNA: TGCGCCAGCAGCTTGACAGGGAAAGAAAATGAAAAACTGTTTTTT
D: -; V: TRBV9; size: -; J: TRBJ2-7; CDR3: CASSVGGASSYEQYF; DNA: TGTGCCAGCAGCGTAGGCGGGGCGTCCTCCTACGAGCAGTACTTC
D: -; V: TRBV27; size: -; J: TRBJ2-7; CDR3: CASSWSQGTVTYEQYF; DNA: TGTGCCAGCAGTTGGTCTCAGGGGACTGTCACCTACGAGCAGTACTTC
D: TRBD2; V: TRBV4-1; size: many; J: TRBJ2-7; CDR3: CASSQPAGLPYEQYF; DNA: TGCGCCAGCAGCCAACCAGCGGGATTACCCTACGAGCAGTACTTC
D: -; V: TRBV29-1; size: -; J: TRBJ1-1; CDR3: CSCGEVGTEAFF; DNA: TGCAGCTGCGGAGAGGTTGGGACTGAAGCTTTCTTT
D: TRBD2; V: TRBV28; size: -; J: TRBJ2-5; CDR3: CASSLMLAGGGETQYF; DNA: TGTGCCAGCAGTTTAATGTTAGCGGGAGGTGGGGAGACCCAGTACTTC
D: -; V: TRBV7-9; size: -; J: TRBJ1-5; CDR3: CASSLGTGLNQLQHF; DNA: TGTGCCAGCAGCTTGGGGACGGGGTTGAATCAGCTCCAGCATTTT
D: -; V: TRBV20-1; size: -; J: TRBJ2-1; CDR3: CSATRDGNEQFF; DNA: TGCAGTGCGACTAGGGACGGCAATGAGCAGTTCTTC
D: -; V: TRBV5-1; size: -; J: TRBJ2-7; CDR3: CASRRGSEYEQYF; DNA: TGCGCCAGCAGAAGGGGGTCGGAATACGAGCAGTACTTC
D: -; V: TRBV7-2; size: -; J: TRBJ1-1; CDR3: CASRRYSLRWTEAFF; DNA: TGTGCCAGCAGGAGGTACAGTCTGCGGTGGACTGAAGCTTTCTTT
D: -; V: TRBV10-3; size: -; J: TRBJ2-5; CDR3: CAISERPAGQETQYF; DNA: TGTGCCATCAGTGAAAGACCAGCGGGCCAAGAGACCCAGTACTTC
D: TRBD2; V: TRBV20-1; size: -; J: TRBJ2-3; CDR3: CSARASRGRSDTQYF; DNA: TGCAGTGCTAGAGCCTCTCGCGGGAGGTCAGATACGCAGTATTTT
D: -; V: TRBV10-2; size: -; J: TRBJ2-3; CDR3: CASGSRGSLDTQYF; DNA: TGCGCCAGCGGGTCTAGAGGCTCTTTAGATACGCAGTATTTT
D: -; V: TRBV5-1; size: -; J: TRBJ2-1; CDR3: CASSLKTVWSNQFF; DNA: TGCGCCAGCAGCCTAAAGACGGTCTGGTCGAATCAGTTCTTC
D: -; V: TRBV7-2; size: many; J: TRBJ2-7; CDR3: CASSSPEMGGRYEQYF; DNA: TGTGCCAGCAGCTCCCCTGAGATGGGAGGTCGCTACGAGCAGTACTTC
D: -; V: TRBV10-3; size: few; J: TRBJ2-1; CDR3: CAISDQGREQFF; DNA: TGTGCCATCAGTGACCAAGGGCGGGAGCAGTTCTTC
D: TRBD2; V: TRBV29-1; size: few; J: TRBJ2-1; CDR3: CSVEDQAGVFSEQFF; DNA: TGCAGCGTTGAAGATCAAGCGGGAGTTTTTTCTGAGCAGTTCTTC
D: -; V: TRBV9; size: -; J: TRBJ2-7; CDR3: CASSPEGLTNYEQYF; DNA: TGTGCCAGCAGCCCCGAGGGGTTAACGAACTACGAGCAGTACTTC
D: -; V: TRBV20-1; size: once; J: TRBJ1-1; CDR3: CSARGNPGSYTEAFF; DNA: TGCAGTGCTAGAGGAAATCCGGGCAGCTACACTGAAGCTTTCTTT
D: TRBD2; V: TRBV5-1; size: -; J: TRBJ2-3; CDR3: CASSLGTSGSFPDTQYF; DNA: TGCGCCAGCAGCCTGGGGACTAGCGGGAGTTTCCCAGATACGCAGTATTTT
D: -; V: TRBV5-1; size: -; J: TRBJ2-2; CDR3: CASSLPGPDTGELFF; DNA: TGCGCCAGCAGCTTACCGGGACCAGACACCGGGGAGCTGTTTTTT
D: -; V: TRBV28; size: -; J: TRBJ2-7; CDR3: CASRPPGSPYEQYF; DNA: TGTGCCAGCAGGCCTCCAGGGTCTCCCTACGAGCAGTACTTC
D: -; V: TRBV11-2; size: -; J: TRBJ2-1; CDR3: CASSIGVKGNEQFF; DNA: TGTGCCAGCAGCATAGGGGTTAAAGGCAATGAGCAGTTCTTC
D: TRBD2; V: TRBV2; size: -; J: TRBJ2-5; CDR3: CASIRGLAGETQYF; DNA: TGTGCCAGCATACGGGGACTAGCCGGGGAGACCCAGTACTTC
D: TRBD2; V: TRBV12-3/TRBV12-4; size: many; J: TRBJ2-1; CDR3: CASSRRAGLANNEQFF; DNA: TGTGCCAGCAGCCGTAGGGCGGGACTAGCGAACAATGAGCAGTTCTTC
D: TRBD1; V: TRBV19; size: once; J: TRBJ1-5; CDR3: CASSIVGQHQPQHF; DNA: TGTGCCAGTAGTATCGTGGGACAGCATCAGCCCCAGCATTTT
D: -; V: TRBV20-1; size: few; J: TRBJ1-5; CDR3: CSARDRIRGPQSNQPQHF; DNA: TGCAGTGCTAGAGATCGAATTCGGGGCCCACAGAGCAATCAGCCCCAGCATTTT
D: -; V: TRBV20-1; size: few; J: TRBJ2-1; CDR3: CSARDQVAANNEQFF; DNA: TGCAGTGCTAGAGATCAGGTAGCGGCGAACAATGAGCAGTTCTTC
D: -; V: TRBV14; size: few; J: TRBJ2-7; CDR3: CASSQRAGPTYEQYF; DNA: TGTGCCAGCAGCCAAAGAGCCGGACCAACGTACGAGCAGTACTTC
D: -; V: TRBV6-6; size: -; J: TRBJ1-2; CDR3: CASSSNAGGTYGYTF; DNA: TGTGCCAGCAGCAGCAATGCAGGAGGGACCTATGGCTACACCTTC
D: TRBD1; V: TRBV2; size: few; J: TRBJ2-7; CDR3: CASTRGQQHYEQYF; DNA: TGTGCCAGCACCAGGGGACAGCAGCACTACGAGCAGTACTTC
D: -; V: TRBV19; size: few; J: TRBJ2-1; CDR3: CASSPVGRRYNEQFF; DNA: TGTGCCAGTAGCCCAGTTGGGCGGAGATACAATGAGCAGTTCTTC
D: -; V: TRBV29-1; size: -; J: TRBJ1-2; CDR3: CSADKGRSGGYTF; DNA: TGCAGCGCTGACAAGGGGCGATCCGGGGGCTACACCTTC
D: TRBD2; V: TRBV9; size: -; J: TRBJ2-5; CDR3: CASSVSSGGQETQYF; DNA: TGTGCCAGCAGCGTATCTAGCGGGGGCCAAGAGACCCAGTACTTC
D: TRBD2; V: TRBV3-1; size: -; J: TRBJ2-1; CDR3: CASSQADSGGWTPYNGQFF; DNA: TGTGCCAGCAGCCAAGCGGATAGCGGGGGTTGGACCCCTTACAATGGGCAGTTCTTC
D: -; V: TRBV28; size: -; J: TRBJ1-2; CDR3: CAGSLLGWRYGYTF; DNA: TGTGCCGGCAGTTTATTGGGTTGGAGATATGGCTACACCTTC
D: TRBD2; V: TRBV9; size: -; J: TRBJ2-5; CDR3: CASSLQGLAGGGQETQYF; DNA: TGTGCCAGCAGCCTACAAGGACTAGCGGGAGGGGGACAAGAGACCCAGTACTTC
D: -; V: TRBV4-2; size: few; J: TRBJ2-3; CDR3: CASSQDSGSYGDTQYF; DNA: TGTGCCAGCAGCCAAGATTCGGGGAGCTACGGAGATACGCAGTATTTT
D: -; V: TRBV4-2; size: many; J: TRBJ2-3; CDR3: CASSQDPSGTDTQYF; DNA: TGTGCCAGCAGCCAAGATCCGAGCGGCACAGATACGCAGTATTTT
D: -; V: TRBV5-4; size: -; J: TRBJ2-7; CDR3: CASSSQIGSYEQYF; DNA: TGTGCCAGCAGCTCACAGATAGGATCCTACGAGCAGTACTTC
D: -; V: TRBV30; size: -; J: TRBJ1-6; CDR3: CAWSDRSPPHF; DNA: TGTGCCTGGAGTGATCGATCACCCCCCCACTTT
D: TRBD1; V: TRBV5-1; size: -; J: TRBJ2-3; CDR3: CASRLDRSLDTQYF; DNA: TGCGCCAGCAGGTTGGACAGGAGTTTGGATACGCAGTATTTT